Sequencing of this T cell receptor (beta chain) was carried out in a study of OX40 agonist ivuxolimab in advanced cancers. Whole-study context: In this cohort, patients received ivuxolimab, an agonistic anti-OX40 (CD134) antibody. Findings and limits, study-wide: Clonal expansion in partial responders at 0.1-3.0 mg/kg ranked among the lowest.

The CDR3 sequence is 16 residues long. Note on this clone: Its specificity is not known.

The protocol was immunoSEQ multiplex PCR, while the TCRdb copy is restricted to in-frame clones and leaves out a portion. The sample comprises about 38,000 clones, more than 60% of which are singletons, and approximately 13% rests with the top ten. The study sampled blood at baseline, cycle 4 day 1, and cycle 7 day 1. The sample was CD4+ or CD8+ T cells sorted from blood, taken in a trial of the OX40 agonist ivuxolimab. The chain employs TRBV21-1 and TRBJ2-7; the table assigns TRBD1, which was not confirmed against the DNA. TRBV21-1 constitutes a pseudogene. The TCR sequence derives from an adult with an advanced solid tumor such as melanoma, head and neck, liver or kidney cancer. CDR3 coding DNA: TGTGCCAGCAGCAAAGCGCAGAGACAAGCCACCTACGAGCAGTACTTC. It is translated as CASSKAQRQATYEQYF.